The clone carrying this T cell receptor (beta chain) turned up a few times. As yet, its antigen is unknown. Reverse transcribing all isolated RNA meant expressed TCRB transcripts were sequenced. Repertoires were generated with immunoSEQ multiplex PCR, while TCRdb's copy carries only in-frame clones and drops some. The repertoire consists of about 340,000 clones, with around 8.5% occurring once and the leading ten covering less than 1.2%. Sorting that relied on CD45RO/CCR7/CD25/CD127/CD95/CD27 yielded CD4+ naive, central memory, regulatory and stem cell-like memory cells. The data derive from a study of beta chain features in type 1 diabetes. Study-wide context: Patients did not differ from healthy donors in age, gender or cell yield.

Study-wide results and caveats: Among all four CD4+ subsets, Type 1 diabetes patients had TCRB CDR3s that were moderately but significantly shorter.

The clonotype comes from a man aged 25 to 45 with type 1 diabetes. The specimen sequenced was central memory CD4+ T cells from blood.

DNA of the CDR3: TGCAGCGTTGAAGTATTACCGAACACTGAAGCTTTCTTT. Translating it yields CSVEVLPNTEAFF. J is TRBJ1-1 and V is TRBV29-1; D ambiguous. The germline V gene has CDR1 SQVTM and CDR2 ANQGSEA. This CDR3 contains 13 residues. V lost 1 base and J lost 1, with 7 bases in between.